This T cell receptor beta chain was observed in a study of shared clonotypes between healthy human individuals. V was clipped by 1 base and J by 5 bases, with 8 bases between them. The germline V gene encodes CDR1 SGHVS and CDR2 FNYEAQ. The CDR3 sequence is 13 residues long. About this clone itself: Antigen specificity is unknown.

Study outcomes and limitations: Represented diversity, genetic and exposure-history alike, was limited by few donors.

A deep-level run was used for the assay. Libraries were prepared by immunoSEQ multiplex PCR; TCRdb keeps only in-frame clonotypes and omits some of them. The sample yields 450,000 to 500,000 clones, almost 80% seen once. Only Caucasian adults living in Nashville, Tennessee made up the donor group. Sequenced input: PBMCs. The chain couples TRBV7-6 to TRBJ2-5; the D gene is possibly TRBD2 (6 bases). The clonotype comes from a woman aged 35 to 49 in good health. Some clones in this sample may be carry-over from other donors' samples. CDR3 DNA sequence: TGTGCCAGCAGCTTAGGCGGGACCGAGACCCAGTACTTC. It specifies CASSLGGTETQYF.